A selection of T cell receptor beta chains follows, all from one sample in a study of beta chain features in type 1 diabetes. TCRdb's table, derived via immunoSEQ multiplex PCR, lists solely in-frame clones and lacks some. The sample yields some 660,000 clones, around 15% seen once. The sample taken for sequencing was naive CD4+ T cells from blood. The receptors were sampled from a man aged 18 to 30 with type 1 diabetes. CDR3s include the opening cysteine and the closing phenylalanine or tryptophan. A D gene is named only where the DNA matches it firmly. A row's size may be missing; if present it is once, few, many or a size class.

j_call	d_call	clone_size	v_call	cdr3_nt	cdr3_aa
TRBJ1-5	NA	NA	TRBV4-3	TGCGCCAGCAGCCAAGATTTGGGGGGCGCGGGCAATCAGCCCCAGCATTTT	CASSQDLGGAGNQPQHF
TRBJ1-2	NA	NA	TRBV7-2	TGTGCCAGCAGCTTAGAACGGATCCTTTCTAACTATGGCTACACCTTC	CASSLERILSNYGYTF
TRBJ2-1	TRBD2	NA	TRBV11-2	TGTGCCAGCAGCTTAGAGGCTAGCGGGGGGCTACCTTTCTTC	CASSLEASGGLPFF
TRBJ2-1	NA	NA	TRBV5-1	TGCGCCAGCAGCTTGCCGATCCGGGACTCCGGCGGCTCCTACAATGAGCAGTTCTTC	CASSLPIRDSGGSYNEQFF
TRBJ1-5	NA	few	TRBV27	TGTGCCAGCAGTTTTTCAGGGGTTAGCAATCAGCCCCAGCATTTT	CASSFSGVSNQPQHF
TRBJ2-1	NA	NA	TRBV28	TGTGCCAGCAGTTTGGGTACAGCGACCCAGTTCTTC	CASSLGTATQFF
TRBJ1-3	NA	NA	TRBV29-1	TGCAGCGTCTGGGGGGAGAGGTCGCTCTCGGGGAACACCATATATTTT	CSVWGERSLSGNTIYF
TRBJ2-3	TRBD2	NA	TRBV5-1	TGCGCCAGCAGGATAGCGGGGGAACGGGATACGCAGTATTTT	CASRIAGERDTQYF
TRBJ1-5	NA	NA	TRBV5-6	TGTGCCAGCAGCTTGTTTCTGAATGGCAATCAGCCCCAGCATTTT	CASSLFLNGNQPQHF
TRBJ1-6	TRBD1	NA	TRBV6-1	TGTGCCAGCAGTGACCGGACAGGGTTGGGTTCACCCCTCCACTTT	CASSDRTGLGSPLHF
TRBJ2-4	NA	NA	TRBV28	TGTGCCAGCAGTTTACTTGGGAATAGGGCCAAAAACATTCAGTACTTC	CASSLLGNRAKNIQYF
TRBJ2-4	TRBD1	NA	TRBV7-2	TGTGCCAGCAGCGACCCGGGACAGGGGTGGAACATTCAGTACTTC	CASSDPGQGWNIQYF
TRBJ1-1	TRBD1	NA	TRBV7-9	TGTGCCAGCAGGCCACAGGGGGCTGGCACTGAAGCTTTCTTT	CASRPQGAGTEAFF
TRBJ2-7	NA	few	TRBV29-1	TGCAGCGTTGTAAGGACCGGGGGTTACGAGCAGTACTTC	CSVVRTGGYEQYF
TRBJ2-1	TRBD1	few	TRBV7-9	TGTGCCAGCAGCTTAAAGGCAGGGGGAAGTTTCAATGAGCAGTTCTTC	CASSLKAGGSFNEQFF
TRBJ2-1	NA	few	TRBV9	TGTGCCAGCAGCGTGGCGGGGGCTTCCTACAATGAGCAGTTCTTC	CASSVAGASYNEQFF
TRBJ2-7	NA	NA	TRBV6-1	TGTGCCAGCAAGGGCGGCCCAAACGACGAGCAGTACTTC	CASKGGPNDEQYF
TRBJ2-7	NA	NA	TRBV9	TGTGCCAGCAGCGTAGGGGTTCGAGACGAGCAGTACTTC	CASSVGVRDEQYF
TRBJ1-5	NA	few	TRBV4-1	TGCGCCAGCAGCCCCCTAAGGGGTCAGCCCCAGCATTTT	CASSPLRGQPQHF
TRBJ1-2	NA	few	TRBV6-5	TGTGCCAGCAGTTACTCGATCAGCGGATCCTATGGCTACACCTTC	CASSYSISGSYGYTF